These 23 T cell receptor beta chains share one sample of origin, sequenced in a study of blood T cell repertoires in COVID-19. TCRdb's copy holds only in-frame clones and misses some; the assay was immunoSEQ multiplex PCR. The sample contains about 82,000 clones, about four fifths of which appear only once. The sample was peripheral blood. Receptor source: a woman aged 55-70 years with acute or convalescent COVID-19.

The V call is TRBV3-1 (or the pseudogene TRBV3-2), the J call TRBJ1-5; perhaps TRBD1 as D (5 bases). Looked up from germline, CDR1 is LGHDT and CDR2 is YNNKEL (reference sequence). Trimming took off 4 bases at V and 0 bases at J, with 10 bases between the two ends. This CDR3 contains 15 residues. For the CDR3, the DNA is TGTGCCAGCAGCCTGGGACTGTATAGCAATCAGCCCCAGCATTTT. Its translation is CASSLGLYSNQPQHF.

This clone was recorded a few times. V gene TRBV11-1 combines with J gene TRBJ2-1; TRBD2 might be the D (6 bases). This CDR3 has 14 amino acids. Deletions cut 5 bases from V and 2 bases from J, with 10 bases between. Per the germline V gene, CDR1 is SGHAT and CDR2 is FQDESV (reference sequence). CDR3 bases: TGTGCCAGCAGCGCCGGGAGAGCCTACAATGAGCAGTTCTTC. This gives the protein CASSAGRAYNEQFF.

This chain's CDR3 is CASSVTGTGELFF. DNA for the CDR3: TGTGCCAGCAGTGTTACGGGCACCGGGGAGCTGTTTTTT. V is TRBV6-4 and J is TRBJ2-2; D gene unclear. The CDR3 extends over 13 amino acids. Germline V gene lookup returns CDR1 MRHNA and CDR2 SNTAGT. The ends were cut back, 4 bases at V and 4 bases at J, with 7 bases in the middle.

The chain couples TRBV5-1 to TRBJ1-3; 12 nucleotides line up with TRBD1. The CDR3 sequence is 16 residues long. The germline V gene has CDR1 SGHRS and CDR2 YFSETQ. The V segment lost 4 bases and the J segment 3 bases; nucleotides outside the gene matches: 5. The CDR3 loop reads CASSHRDRGLGNTIYF. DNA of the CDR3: TGCGCCAGCAGCCACCGGGACAGGGGGCTTGGAAACACCATATATTTT.

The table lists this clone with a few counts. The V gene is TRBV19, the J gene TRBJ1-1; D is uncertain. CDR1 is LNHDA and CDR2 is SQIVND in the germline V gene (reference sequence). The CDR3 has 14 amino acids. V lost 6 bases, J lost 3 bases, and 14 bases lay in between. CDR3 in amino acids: CASRTHRGHTEAFF. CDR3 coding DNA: TGTGCCAGTAGAACCCACCGAGGCCACACTGAAGCTTTCTTT.

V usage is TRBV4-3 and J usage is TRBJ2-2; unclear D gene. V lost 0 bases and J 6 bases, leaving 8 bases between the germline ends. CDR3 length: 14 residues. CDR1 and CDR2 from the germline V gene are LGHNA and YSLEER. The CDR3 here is CASSQDPKPGELFF. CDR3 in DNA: TGCGCCAGCAGCCAAGATCCGAAGCCCGGGGAGCTGTTTTTT.

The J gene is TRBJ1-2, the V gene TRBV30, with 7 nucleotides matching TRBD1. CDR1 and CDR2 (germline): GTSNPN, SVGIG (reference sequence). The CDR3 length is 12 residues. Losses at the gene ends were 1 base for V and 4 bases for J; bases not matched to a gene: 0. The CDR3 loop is CAWSGTGYGYTF. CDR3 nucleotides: TGTGCCTGGAGTGGGACAGGCTATGGCTACACCTTC.

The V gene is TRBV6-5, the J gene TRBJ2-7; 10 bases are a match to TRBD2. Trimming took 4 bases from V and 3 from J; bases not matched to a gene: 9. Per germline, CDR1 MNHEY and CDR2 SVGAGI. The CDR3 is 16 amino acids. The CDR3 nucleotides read TGTGCCAGCAGTTCCCTCCGAACTAGCGGGAACTACGAGCAGTACTTC. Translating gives CASSSLRTSGNYEQYF.

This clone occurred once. This CDR3 is CASSQDATSYQPQHF. Written as DNA, the CDR3 is TGCGCCAGCAGCCAAGATGCGACATCTTATCAGCCCCAGCATTTT. The rearrangement uses TRBV4-3 and TRBJ1-5; unclear D gene. This CDR3 is 15 amino acids long. The germline V gene encodes CDR1 LGHNA and CDR2 YSLEER. Between the trimmed V and J ends, which lost 0 bases and 5 bases, there was a span of 11 bases.

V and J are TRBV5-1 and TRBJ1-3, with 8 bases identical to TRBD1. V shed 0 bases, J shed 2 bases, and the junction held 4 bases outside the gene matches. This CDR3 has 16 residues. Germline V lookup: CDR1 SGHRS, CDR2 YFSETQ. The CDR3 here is CASSLEARGPGNTIYF. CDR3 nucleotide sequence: TGCGCCAGCAGCTTGGAGGCCAGGGGGCCTGGAAACACCATATATTTT.

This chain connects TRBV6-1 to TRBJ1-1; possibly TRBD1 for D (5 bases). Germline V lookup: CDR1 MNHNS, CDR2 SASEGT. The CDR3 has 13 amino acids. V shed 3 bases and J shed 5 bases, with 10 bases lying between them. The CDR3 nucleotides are TGTGCCAGCAGTGACAGGGTTCGAACTGAAGCTTTCTTT. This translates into CASSDRVRTEAFF.

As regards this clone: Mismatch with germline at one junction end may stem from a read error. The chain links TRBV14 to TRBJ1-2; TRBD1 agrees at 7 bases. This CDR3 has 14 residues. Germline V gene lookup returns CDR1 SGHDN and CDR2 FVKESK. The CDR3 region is CASSQVGGFYGYAF. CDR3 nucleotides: TGTGCCAGCAGCCAAGTAGGGGGCTTTTATGGCTACGCCTTC.

Here the CDR3 reads CASSWIVEIIPTNEKLFF. For the CDR3, the DNA is TGTGCCAGCAGCTGGATCGTGGAGATAATTCCAACTAATGAAAAACTGTTTTTT. The chain recombines TRBV9 with TRBJ1-4; D is ambiguous. The CDR3 consists of 18 residues. V was clipped by 4 bases and J by 0 bases, with 19 bases between them. Germline V gene sequence: CDR1 SGDLS, CDR2 YYNGEE. The complete variable domain, with remaining parts taken from reference TRBV9 and TRBJ1-4, reads DSGVTQTPKHLITATGQRVTLRCSPRSGDLSVYWYQQSLDQGLQFLIQYYNGEERAKGNILERFSAQQFPDLHSELNLSSLELGDSALYFCASSWIVEIIPTNEKLFFGSGTQLSVL.

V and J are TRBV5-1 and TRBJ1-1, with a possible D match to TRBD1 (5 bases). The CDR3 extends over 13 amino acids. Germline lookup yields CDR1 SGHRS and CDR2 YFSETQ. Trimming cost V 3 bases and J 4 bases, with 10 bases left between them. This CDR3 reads CASSSREATEAFF. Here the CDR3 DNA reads TGCGCCAGCAGCTCCAGGGAGGCCACTGAAGCTTTCTTT.

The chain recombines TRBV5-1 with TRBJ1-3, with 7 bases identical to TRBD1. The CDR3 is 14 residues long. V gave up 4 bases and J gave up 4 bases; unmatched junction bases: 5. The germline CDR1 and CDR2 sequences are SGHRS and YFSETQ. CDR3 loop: CASSPGQPGNTIYF. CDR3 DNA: TGCGCCAGCAGCCCGGGACAGCCCGGAAACACCATATATTTT.

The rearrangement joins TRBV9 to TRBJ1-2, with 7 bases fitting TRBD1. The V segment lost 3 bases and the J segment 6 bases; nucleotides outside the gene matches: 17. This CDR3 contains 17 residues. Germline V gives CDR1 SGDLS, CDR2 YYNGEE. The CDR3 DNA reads TGTGCCAGCAGCGCCAACAGGAAAGAAATGACAGGGAATGGCTACACCTTC. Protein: CASSANRKEMTGNGYTF. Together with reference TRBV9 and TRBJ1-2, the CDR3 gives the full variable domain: DSGVTQTPKHLITATGQRVTLRCSPRSGDLSVYWYQQSLDQGLQFLIQYYNGEERAKGNILERFSAQQFPDLHSELNLSSLELGDSALYFCASSANRKEMTGNGYTFGSGTRLTVV.

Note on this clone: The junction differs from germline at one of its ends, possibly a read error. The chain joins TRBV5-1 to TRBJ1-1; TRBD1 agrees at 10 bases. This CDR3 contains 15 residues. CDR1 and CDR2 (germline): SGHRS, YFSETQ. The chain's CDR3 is CASSWSGQGNTGAFF. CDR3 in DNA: TGCGCCAGCAGCTGGTCGGGACAGGGGAACACTGGAGCTTTCTTT.

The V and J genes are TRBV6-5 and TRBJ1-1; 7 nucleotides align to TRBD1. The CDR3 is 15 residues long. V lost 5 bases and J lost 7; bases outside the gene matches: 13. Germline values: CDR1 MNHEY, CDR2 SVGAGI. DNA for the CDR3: TGTGCCAGCAGTACGGGGACAGTTGAAGAGATTGAAGCTTTCTTT. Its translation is CASSTGTVEEIEAFF.

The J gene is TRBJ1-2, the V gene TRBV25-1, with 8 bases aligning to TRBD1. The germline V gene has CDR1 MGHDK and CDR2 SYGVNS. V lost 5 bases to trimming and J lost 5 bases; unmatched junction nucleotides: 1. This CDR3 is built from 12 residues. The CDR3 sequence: CASSRQGYGYTF. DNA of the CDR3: TGTGCCAGCAGTAGACAGGGGTATGGCTACACCTTC.

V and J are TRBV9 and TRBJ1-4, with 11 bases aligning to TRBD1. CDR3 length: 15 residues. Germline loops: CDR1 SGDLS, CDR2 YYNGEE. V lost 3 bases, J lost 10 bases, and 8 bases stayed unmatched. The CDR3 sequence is CASSAGQGALGKLFF. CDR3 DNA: TGTGCCAGCAGCGCAGGACAGGGGGCACTAGGAAAACTGTTTTTT.

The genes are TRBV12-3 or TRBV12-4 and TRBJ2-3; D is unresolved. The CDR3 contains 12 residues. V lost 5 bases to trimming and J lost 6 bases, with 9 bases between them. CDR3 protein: CASSRRSDTQYF. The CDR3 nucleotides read TGTGCCAGCAGTAGAAGGAGCGATACGCAGTATTTT.

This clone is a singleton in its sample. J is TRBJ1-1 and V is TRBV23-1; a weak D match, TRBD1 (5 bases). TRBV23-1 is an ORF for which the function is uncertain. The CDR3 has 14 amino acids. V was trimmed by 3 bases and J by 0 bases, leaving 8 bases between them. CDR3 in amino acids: CASSQGGMNTEAFF. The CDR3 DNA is TGCGCCAGCAGTCAGGGGGGGATGAACACTGAAGCTTTCTTT.

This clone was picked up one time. In DNA form, the CDR3 reads TGTGCCAGCAGTGAAAGCGCAGGGGGCACAAGCTATGGCTACACCTTC. This encodes CASSESAGGTSYGYTF. This chain links TRBV25-1 with TRBJ1-2, with 8 bases matching TRBD1. Germline assignment: CDR1 MGHDK and CDR2 SYGVNS. Germline trimming cut 2 bases from V and 4 bases from J; bases unmatched to any gene: 9. The CDR3 totals 16 residues.